This T cell receptor (beta chain) was found in a study of blood T cells in healthy people across ages. Per the germline V gene, CDR1 is SGHTA and CDR2 is FQGTGA. The CDR3 extends over 15 amino acids. Sample-barcoded 5' priming and a J-beta primer mix drove a second PCR of roughly 6 to 12 cycles. MiXCR, applied by TCRdb to the 5' RACE reads, yields one record per CDR3 protein. The sample lists 900,000 to 950,000 distinct CDR3 sequences, around 29% occurring once. Separately, the same data were catalogued under a study of T cells of mothers and their children.

The specimen was blood. This TCR was recovered from a woman aged 40 to 50 in good health. This sequence joins TRBV7-3 and TRBJ2-4, with 8 bases fitting TRBD1. Gene TRBJ2-7 matches the end of the DNA better, so the J call may be wrong. CDR3 loop: CASSGAQDRVIEQYF. The CDR3 DNA is TGTGCCAGCAGCGGTGCCCAGGACAGGGTTATCGAGCAGTACTTC.